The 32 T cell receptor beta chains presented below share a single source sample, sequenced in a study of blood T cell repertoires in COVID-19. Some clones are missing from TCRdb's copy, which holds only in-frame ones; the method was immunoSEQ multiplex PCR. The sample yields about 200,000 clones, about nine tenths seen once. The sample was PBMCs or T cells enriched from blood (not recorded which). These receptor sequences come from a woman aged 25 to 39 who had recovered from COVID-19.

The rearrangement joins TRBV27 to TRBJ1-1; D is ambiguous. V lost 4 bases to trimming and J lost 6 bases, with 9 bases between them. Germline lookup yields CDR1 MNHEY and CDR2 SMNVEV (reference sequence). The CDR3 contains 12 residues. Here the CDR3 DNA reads TGTGCCAGCAGTTCATTACTAGCTGAAGCTTTCTTT. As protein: CASSSLLAEAFF.

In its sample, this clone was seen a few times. CDR3 in amino acids: CASSDGWGVFSTDTQYF. Here the CDR3 DNA reads TGTGCCAGCAGTGATGGTTGGGGGGTATTTAGCACAGATACGCAGTATTTT. This chain links TRBV25-1 with TRBJ2-3; a possible D gene is TRBD2 (6 bases). With 3 bases removed from V and 0 bases from J, the gap between germline ends came to 16 bases. This CDR3 comprises 17 residues. Germline CDR1 MGHDK, CDR2 SYGVNS.

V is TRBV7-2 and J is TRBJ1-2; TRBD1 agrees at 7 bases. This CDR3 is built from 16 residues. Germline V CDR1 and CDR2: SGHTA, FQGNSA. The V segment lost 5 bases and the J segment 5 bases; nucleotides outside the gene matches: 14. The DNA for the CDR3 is TGTGCCAGCAGCCCGAGACAGGGAATGATCCCTTATGGCTACACCTTC. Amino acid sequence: CASSPRQGMIPYGYTF.

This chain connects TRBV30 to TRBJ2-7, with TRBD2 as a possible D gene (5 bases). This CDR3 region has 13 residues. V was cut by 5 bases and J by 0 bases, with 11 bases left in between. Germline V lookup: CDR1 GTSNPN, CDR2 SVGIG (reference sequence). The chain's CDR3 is CAWCWESSYEQYF. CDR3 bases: TGTGCCTGGTGTTGGGAGAGCTCCTACGAGCAGTACTTC.

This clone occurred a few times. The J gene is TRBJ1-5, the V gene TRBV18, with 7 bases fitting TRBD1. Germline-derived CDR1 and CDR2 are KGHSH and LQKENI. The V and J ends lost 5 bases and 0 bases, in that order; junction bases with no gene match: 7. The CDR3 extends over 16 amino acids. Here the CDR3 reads CASSSEGQFSNQPQHF. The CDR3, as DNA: TGTGCCAGCTCATCAGAGGGACAGTTTAGCAATCAGCCCCAGCATTTT.

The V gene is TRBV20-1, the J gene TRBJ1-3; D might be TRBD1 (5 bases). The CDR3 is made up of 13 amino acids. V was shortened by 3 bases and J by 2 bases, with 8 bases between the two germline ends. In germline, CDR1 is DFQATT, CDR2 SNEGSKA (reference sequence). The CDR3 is CSASQGAGNTIYF. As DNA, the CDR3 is TGCAGTGCTAGTCAGGGCGCTGGAAACACCATATATTTT.

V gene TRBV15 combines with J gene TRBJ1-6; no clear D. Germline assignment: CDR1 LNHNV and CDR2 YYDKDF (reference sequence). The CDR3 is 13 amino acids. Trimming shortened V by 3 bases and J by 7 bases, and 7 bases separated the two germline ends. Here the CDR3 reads CATSSRWNSPLHF. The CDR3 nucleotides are TGTGCCACCAGCAGCAGATGGAATTCACCCCTCCACTTT.

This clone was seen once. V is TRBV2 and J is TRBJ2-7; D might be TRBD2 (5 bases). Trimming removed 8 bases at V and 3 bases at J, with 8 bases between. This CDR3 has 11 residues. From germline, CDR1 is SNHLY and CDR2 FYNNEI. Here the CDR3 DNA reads TGTGCCAGCCTACTAGGCTACGAGCAGTACTTC. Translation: CASLLGYEQYF.

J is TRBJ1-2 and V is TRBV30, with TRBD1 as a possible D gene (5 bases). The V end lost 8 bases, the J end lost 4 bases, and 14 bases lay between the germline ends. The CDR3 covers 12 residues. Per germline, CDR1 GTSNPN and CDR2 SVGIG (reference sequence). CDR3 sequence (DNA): TGTGCCAAATCTCGGCAGGGCTATGGCTACACCTTC. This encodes CAKSRQGYGYTF. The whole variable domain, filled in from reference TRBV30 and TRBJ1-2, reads SQTIHQWPATLVQPVGSPLSLECTVEGTSNPNLYWYRQAAGRGLQLLFYSVGIGQISSEVPQNLSASRPQDRQFILSSKKLLLSDSGFYLCAKSRQGYGYTFGSGTRLTVV.

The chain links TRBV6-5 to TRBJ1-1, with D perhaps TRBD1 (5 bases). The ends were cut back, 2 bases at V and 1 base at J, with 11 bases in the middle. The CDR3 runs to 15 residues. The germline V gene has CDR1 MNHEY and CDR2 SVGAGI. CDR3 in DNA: TGTGCCAGCAGTTACGGACATTCCTGGAACACTGAAGCTTTCTTT. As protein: CASSYGHSWNTEAFF.

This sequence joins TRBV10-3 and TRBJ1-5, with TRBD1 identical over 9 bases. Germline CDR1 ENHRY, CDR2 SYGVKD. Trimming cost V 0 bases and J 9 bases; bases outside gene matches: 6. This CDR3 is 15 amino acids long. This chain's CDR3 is CAISESGQGRGPQHF. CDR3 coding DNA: TGTGCCATCAGTGAGTCGGGACAGGGCCGTGGGCCCCAGCATTTT.

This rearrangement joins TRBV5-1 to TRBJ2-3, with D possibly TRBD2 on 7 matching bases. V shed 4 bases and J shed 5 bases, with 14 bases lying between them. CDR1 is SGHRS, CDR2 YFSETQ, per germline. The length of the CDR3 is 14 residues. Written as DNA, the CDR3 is TGCGCCAGCAGCGCTGGGGGGGCTTTAGATACGCAGTATTTT. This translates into CASSAGGALDTQYF.

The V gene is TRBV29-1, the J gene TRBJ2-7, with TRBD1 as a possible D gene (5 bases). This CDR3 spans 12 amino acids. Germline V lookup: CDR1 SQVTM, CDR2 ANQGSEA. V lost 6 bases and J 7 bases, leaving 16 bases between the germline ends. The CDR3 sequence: CSVLLVYREQYF. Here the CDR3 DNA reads TGCAGCGTCCTTCTTGTCTACAGGGAGCAGTACTTC.

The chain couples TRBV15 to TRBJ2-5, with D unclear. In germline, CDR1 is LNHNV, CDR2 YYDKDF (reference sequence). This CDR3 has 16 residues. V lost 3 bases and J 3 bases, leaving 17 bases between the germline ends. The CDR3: CATSSYAGTEKETQYF. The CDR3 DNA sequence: TGTGCCACCAGCAGTTATGCCGGTACAGAAAAAGAGACCCAGTACTTC.

As DNA, the CDR3 is TGTGCCGGGTCAAGGGAACAGGACCAGCCCCAGCATTTT. Translated: CAGSREQDQPQHF. The chain couples TRBV19 to TRBJ1-5, with D possibly matching TRBD1 (5 bases). In germline, CDR1 is LNHDA, CDR2 SQIVND (reference sequence). CDR3 size: 13 residues. The V and J ends lost 11 bases and 7 bases respectively, with 18 bases between them.

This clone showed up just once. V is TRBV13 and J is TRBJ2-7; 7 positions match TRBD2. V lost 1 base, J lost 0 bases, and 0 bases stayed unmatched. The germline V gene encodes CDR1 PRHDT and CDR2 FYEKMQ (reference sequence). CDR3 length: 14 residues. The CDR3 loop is CASSLAGGSYEQYF. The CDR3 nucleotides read TGTGCCAGCAGCTTAGCGGGAGGCTCCTACGAGCAGTACTTC.

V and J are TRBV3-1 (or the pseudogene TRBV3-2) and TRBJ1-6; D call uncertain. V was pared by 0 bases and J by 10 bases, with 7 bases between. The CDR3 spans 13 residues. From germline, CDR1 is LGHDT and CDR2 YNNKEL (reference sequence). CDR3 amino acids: CASSQDPESPLHF. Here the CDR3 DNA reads TGTGCCAGCAGCCAAGATCCCGAGTCACCCCTCCACTTT.

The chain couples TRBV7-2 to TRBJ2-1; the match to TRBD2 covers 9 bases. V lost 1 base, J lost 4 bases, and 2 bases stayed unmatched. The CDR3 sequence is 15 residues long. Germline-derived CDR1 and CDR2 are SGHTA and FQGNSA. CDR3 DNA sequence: TGTGCCAGCAGCTTAGACACTAGCGGGTACAATGAGCAGTTCTTC. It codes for CASSLDTSGYNEQFF.

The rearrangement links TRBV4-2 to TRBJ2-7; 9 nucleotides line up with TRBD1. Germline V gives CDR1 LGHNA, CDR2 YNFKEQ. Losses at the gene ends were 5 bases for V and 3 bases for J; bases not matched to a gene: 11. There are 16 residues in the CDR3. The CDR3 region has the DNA TGTGCCAGCAGCTTCAACACCGGGACAGGGAACTACGAGCAGTACTTC. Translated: CASSFNTGTGNYEQYF.

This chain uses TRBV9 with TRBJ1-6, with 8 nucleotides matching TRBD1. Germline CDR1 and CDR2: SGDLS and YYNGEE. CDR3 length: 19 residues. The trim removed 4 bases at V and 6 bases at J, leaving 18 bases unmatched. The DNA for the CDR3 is TGTGCCAGCAGCCCAACGACCGAAACACAGGGGGGTGGTAATTCACCCCTCCACTTT. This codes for CASSPTTETQGGGNSPLHF.

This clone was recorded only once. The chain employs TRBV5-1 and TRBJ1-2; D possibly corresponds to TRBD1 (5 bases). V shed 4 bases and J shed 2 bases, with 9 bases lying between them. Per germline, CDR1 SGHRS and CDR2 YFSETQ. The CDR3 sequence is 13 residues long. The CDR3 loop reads CASSQTVNYGYTF. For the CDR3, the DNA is TGCGCCAGCAGCCAGACAGTGAACTATGGCTACACCTTC.

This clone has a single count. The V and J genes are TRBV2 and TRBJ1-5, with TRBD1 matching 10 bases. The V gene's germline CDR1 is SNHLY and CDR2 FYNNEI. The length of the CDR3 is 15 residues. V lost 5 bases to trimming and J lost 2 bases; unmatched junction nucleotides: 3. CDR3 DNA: TGTGCCAGCAGTACCGGGACAGGGGGCAATCAGCCCCAGCATTTT. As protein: CASSTGTGGNQPQHF.

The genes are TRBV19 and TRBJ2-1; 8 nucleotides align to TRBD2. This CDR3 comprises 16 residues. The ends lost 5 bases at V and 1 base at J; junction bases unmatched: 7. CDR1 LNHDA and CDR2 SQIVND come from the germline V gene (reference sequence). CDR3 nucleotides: TGTGCCAGTAGTTCGAAACTAGCGGAGTCCTACAATGAGCAGTTCTTC. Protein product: CASSSKLAESYNEQFF.

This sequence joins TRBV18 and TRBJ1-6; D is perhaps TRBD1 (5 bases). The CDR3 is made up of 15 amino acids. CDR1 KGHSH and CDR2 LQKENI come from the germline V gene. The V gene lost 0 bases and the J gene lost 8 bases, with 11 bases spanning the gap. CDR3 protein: CASSPPQGGDSPLHF. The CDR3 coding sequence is TGTGCCAGCTCACCACCCCAGGGAGGGGATTCACCCCTCCACTTT.

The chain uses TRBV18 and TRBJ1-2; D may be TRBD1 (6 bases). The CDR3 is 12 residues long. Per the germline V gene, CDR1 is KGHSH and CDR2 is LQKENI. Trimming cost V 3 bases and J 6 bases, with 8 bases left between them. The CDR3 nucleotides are TGTGCCAGCTCACCCTCAGGGGATGGCTACACCTTC. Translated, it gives CASSPSGDGYTF.

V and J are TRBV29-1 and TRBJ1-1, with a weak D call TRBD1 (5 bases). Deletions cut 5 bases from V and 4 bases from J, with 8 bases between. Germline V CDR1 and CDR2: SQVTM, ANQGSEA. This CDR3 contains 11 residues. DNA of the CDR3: TGCAGCGTTTGGGGGGGCACTGAAGCTTTCTTT. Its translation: CSVWGGTEAFF.

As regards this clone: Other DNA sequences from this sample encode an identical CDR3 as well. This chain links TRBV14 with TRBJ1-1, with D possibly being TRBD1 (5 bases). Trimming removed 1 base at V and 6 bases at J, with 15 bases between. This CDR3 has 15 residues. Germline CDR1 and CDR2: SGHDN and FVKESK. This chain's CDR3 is CASSQALGGVAEAFF. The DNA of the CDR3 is TGTGCCAGCAGCCAAGCCCTAGGAGGGGTCGCTGAAGCTTTCTTT. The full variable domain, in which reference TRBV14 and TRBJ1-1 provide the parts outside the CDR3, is EAGVTQFPSHSVIEKGQTVTLRCDPISGHDNLYWYRRVMGKEIKFLLHFVKESKQDESGMPNNRFLAERTGGTYSTLKVQPAELEDSGVYFCASSQALGGVAEAFFGQGTRLTVV.

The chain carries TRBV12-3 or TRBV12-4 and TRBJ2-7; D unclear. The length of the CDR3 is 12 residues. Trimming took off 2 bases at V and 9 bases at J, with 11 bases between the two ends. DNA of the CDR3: TGTGCCAGCAGTTTACAAGCGCGCCGGCAGTACTTC. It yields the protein CASSLQARRQYF.

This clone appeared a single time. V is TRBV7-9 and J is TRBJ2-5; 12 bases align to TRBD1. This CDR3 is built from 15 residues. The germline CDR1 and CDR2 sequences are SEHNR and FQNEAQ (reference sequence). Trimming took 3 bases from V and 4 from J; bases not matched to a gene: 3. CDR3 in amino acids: CASSFGTGGGETQYF. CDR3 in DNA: TGTGCCAGCAGCTTCGGGACAGGGGGCGGAGAGACCCAGTACTTC.

This CDR3 reads CASSQLVSSYNSPLHF. The CDR3 region has the DNA TGTGCCAGCAGCCAACTTGTGAGCTCCTATAATTCACCCCTCCACTTT. The rearrangement links TRBV3-1 (or the pseudogene TRBV3-2) to TRBJ1-6; D ambiguous. Germline loops: CDR1 LGHDT, CDR2 YNNKEL (reference sequence). The V end lost 2 bases, the J end lost 0 bases, and 8 bases lay between the germline ends. The CDR3 length is 16 residues.

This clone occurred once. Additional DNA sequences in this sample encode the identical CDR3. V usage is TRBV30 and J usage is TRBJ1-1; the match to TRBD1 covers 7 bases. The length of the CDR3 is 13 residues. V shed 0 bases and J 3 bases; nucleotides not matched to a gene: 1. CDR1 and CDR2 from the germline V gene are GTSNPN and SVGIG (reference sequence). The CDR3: CAWSVTGDTEAFF. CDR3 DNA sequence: TGTGCCTGGAGTGTAACAGGGGACACTGAAGCTTTCTTT.

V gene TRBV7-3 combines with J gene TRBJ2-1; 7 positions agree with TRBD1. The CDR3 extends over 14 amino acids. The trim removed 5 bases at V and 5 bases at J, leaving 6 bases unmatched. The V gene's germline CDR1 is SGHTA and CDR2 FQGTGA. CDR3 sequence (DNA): TGTGCCAGCAGCCTCCGGGACAGTAACAATGAGCAGTTCTTC. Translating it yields CASSLRDSNNEQFF.